This T cell receptor (beta chain) was identified during a study of CD8 T cells in ankylosing spondylitis. Study-wide results and limits: Disease-linked clones displayed a CD8+ phenotype and appeared relatively rarely in peripheral blood. Prior literature has documented some motif variants in synovial fluid and blood from reactive arthritis. Researchers reportedly found disease-linked clones significantly enriched in matched ankylosing spondylitis synovial fluid. A motif in TCR beta, a set of fewer than ten highly homologous variants, appeared characteristic of ankylosing spondylitis blood.

On this clonotype itself: Its antigen is currently unknown.

CDR3 length: 15 amino acids. In germline, CDR1 is SNHLY, CDR2 FYNNEI. V was pared by 6 bases and J by 0 bases, with 9 bases between. Each CDR3 protein is one row after TCRdb ran MiXCR on the 5' RACE reads. The sample lists over 110,000 distinct CDR3 sequences, roughly 8.4% occurring once. Sequencing used synovial fluid, either unsorted or a sorted T cell fraction (not recorded which). This clonotype was sampled from a male donor with ankylosing spondylitis. This sequence joins TRBV2 and TRBJ2-6; D is possibly TRBD2 (5 bases). The CDR3 nucleotides are TGTGCCAGCAGCGGGGATATCTCTGGGGCCAACGTCCTGACTTTC. Residues: CASSGDISGANVLTF.